This T cell receptor beta chain came from a study of blood T cell repertoires in COVID-19. Study-wide background: Acute and convalescent COVID-19 samples came from the United States, Italy and Spain.

J gave up 1 base and V 3 bases, and 0 bases lay outside the gene matches. Per the germline V gene, CDR1 is SGHKS and CDR2 is YYEKEE (reference sequence). The CDR3 totals 14 residues. Participants were aged 18 to 89 years, lived in over 20 US areas, and enrolled virtually. Sequencing used immunoSEQ multiplex PCR; TCRdb keeps in-frame clones, though not all of them. Of some 220,000 clones listed, 86% were seen once; the top ten hold roughly 3.3%. Sequencing was done on a sample of PBMCs or T cells enriched from blood (not recorded which). This receptor was taken from a woman between 50 and 59 years old in a cohort exposed to, infected with or recovered from COVID-19 (not recorded which). The V gene is TRBV5-5, the J gene TRBJ1-1; 10 bases are shared with TRBD1. For the CDR3, the DNA is TGTGCCAGCAGCTGGGACAGGGGGAACACTGAAGCTTTCTTT. It yields the protein CASSWDRGNTEAFF.